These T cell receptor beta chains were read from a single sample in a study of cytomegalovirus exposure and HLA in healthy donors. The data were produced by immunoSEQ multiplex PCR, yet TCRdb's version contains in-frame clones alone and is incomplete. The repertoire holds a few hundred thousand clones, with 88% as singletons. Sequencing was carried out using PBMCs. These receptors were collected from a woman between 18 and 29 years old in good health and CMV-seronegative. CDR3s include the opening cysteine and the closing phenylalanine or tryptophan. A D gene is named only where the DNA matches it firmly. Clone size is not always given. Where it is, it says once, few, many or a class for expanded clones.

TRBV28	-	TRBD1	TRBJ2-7	CASNPGTGSYEQYF	TGTGCCAGCAACCCCGGGACAGGATCCTACGAGCAGTACTTC
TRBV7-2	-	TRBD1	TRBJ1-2	CASSPTGVGYTF	TGTGCCAGCAGCCCGACAGGGGTTGGCTACACCTTC
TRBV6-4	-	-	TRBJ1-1	CASSEGENTEAFF	TGTGCCAGCAGTGAAGGGGAGAACACTGAAGCTTTCTTT
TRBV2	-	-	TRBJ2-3	CASSPDIHTDTQYF	TGTGCCAGCAGCCCCGACATTCACACAGATACGCAGTATTTT
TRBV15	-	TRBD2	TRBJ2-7	CATSRDPSGRSSEQYF	TGTGCCACCAGCAGAGACCCTAGCGGGAGAAGCAGCGAGCAGTACTTC
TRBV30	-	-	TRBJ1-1	CASRGGVYTEAFF	TGTGCCTCAAGGGGGGGAGTATACACTGAAGCTTTCTTT
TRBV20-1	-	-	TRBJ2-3	CSAKTRDTQYF	TGCAGTGCAAAGACGCGGGATACGCAGTATTTT
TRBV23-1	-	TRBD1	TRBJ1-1	CASSQSSTGVKSEAFF	TGCGCCAGCAGTCAGTCCTCGACAGGGGTAAAATCTGAAGCTTTCTTT
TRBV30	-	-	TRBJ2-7	CAWTQLGSSYEQYF	TGTGCCTGGACCCAACTCGGGTCCTCCTACGAGCAGTACTTC
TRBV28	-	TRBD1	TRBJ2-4	CASSAPGQTLAKNIQYF	TGTGCCAGCAGTGCCCCGGGACAGACCTTAGCCAAAAACATTCAGTACTTC
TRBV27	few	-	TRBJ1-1	CASSLLGGTEAFF	TGTGCCAGCAGTTTATTGGGGGGCACTGAAGCTTTCTTT
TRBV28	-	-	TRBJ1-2	CATPDRSGINGYTF	TGTGCCACCCCGGACAGATCCGGTATTAATGGCTACACCTTC
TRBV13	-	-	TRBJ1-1	CASSLLEGNTEAFF	TGTGCCAGCAGCTTACTTGAGGGGAACACTGAAGCTTTCTTT
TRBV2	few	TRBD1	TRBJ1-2	CASSRRGQDYGYTF	TGTGCCAGCAGCCGAAGGGGGCAGGACTATGGCTACACCTTC
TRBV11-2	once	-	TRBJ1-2	CASSLGALESYTF	TGTGCCAGCAGCTTAGGGGCCCTTGAGAGCTACACCTTC
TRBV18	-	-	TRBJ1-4	CASSPRPTNEKLFF	TGTGCCAGCTCACCACGGCCTACTAATGAAAAACTGTTTTTT
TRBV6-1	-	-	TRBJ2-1	CASSISGNEQFF	TGTGCCAGCAGTATTAGCGGAAATGAGCAGTTCTTC
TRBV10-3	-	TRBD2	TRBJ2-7	CAISPEGLAGEANF	TGTGCCATCAGCCCCGAGGGACTAGCGGGAGAGGCGAACTTC
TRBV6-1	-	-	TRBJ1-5	CASSQDQPQHF	TGTGCCAGCAGTCAGGATCAGCCCCAGCATTTT
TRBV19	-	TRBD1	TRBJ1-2	CASSMGTGYGYTF	TGTGCCAGTAGTATGGGGACAGGCTATGGCTACACCTTC